This passage covers 8 T cell receptor beta chains from one sample sequenced in a study of graft-versus-host responses after intestinal transplantation. Using immunoSEQ multiplex PCR, the repertoire was profiled, and TCRdb retains in-frame clones only, with some absent. The data hold some 31,000 clones, with just under 95% observed a single time. The input for sequencing was PBMCs, taken about 62 days after intestinal transplant. These receptors were collected from a human patient who received an intestinal transplant, so some T cells may come from the graft donor.

The chain recombines TRBV7-4 with TRBJ2-2; D tentatively reads TRBD1 or TRBD2 (6 bases each). The V and J ends lost 6 bases and 6 bases respectively, with 29 bases between them. The V gene's germline CDR1 is SGHVT and CDR2 SQSDAQ. The CDR3 sequence is 19 residues long. The CDR3 sequence is CASRPHSRGEKRGAGELFF. The CDR3 coding sequence is TGTGCCAGCAGACCCCACTCAAGGGGGGAAAAAAGGGGCGCCGGGGAGCTGTTTTTT. Together with reference TRBV7-4 and TRBJ2-2, the CDR3 gives the full variable domain: GAGVSQSPRYKVAKRGRDVALRCDSISGHVTLYWYRQTLGQGSEVLTYSQSDAQRDKSGRPSGRFSAERPERSVSTLKIQRTEQGDSAVYLCASRPHSRGEKRGAGELFFGEGSRLTVL.

The chain carries TRBV9 and TRBJ2-3, with TRBD2 as a possible D gene (6 bases). The CDR3 has 16 residues. V was pared by 0 bases and J by 5 bases, with 16 bases between. Germline V gene lookup returns CDR1 SGDLS and CDR2 YYNGEE. CDR3 sequence (DNA): TGTGCCAGCAGCGTAGGCATTCTAGGGGAGGAAGATACGCAGTATTTT. Translation gives CASSVGILGEEDTQYF.

The rearrangement joins TRBV19 to TRBJ1-2; D is possibly TRBD1 (6 bases). Germline CDR1 LNHDA, CDR2 SQIVND (reference sequence). This CDR3 comprises 15 residues. V shed 4 bases and J shed 5 bases, with 17 bases lying between them. The CDR3 protein is CASSTPARGEYGYTF. In nucleotides, the CDR3 is TGTGCCAGTAGTACCCCAGCGAGGGGGGAGTATGGCTACACCTTC.

The genes are TRBV6-5 and TRBJ2-2; D uncertain. In germline, CDR1 is MNHEY, CDR2 SVGAGI. V was shortened by 5 bases and J by 5 bases, with 6 bases between the two germline ends. The CDR3 has 12 residues. CDR3 protein: CASSLQTGELFF. The CDR3 DNA reads as TGTGCCAGCAGTCTACAGACCGGGGAGCTGTTTTTT.

The rearrangement joins TRBV5-6 to TRBJ2-2; D possibly corresponds to TRBD2 (6 bases). The germline gives CDR1 SGHDT, CDR2 YYEEEE. The V end was cut by 4 bases, the J end by 6 bases, with 22 bases between. This CDR3 region has 17 residues. The DNA of the CDR3 is TGTGCCAGCAGCCTCCCACCGGGAGTCAATATAGCCGGGGAGCTGTTTTTT. Protein sequence: CASSLPPGVNIAGELFF. The full variable domain, rest sourced from reference TRBV5-6 and TRBJ2-2, is DAGVTQSPTHLIKTRGQQVTLRCSPKSGHDTVSWYQQALGQGPQFIFQYYEEEERQRGNFPDRFSGHQFPNYSSELNVNALLLGDSALYLCASSLPPGVNIAGELFFGEGSRLTVL.

The chain has TRBV7-9 and TRBJ2-5, with 7 bases that match TRBD2. The end of the DNA fits TRBJ2-7 better, so the J call may be wrong. Germline CDR1 SEHNR, CDR2 FQNEAQ (reference sequence). This CDR3 is 15 amino acids long. CDR3 nucleotide sequence: TGTGCCAGCAGCTCTGGTCTAGCGGACCCCTTCGAGCAGTACTTC. Translating it yields CASSSGLADPFEQYF.

DNA of the CDR3: TGTGCCAGTAGTATGACAGGGGCCTATGGCTACACCTTC. Protein: CASSMTGAYGYTF. V gene TRBV19 combines with J gene TRBJ1-2; 8 bases agree with TRBD1. CDR3 size: 13 residues. J lost 4 bases, V lost 3 bases, and 1 base had no gene match. Germline assignment: CDR1 LNHDA and CDR2 SQIVND (reference sequence). Combining the CDR3 with reference TRBV19 and TRBJ1-2 gives the whole variable domain DGGITQSPKYLFRKEGQNVTLSCEQNLNHDAMYWYRQDPGQGLRLIYYSQIVNDFQKGDIAEGYSVSREKKESFPLTVTSAQKNPTAFYLCASSMTGAYGYTFGSGTRLTVV.

The V and J genes are TRBV29-1 and TRBJ2-1; no clear D gene. Germline-derived CDR1 and CDR2 are SQVTM and ANQGSEA. The CDR3 loop spans 16 amino acids. V was trimmed by 6 bases and J by 3 bases, leaving 21 bases between them. In DNA, the CDR3 is TGCAGCGTCTCTCCCCCTGAAACATCCTACTACAATGAGCAGTTCTTC. Translation gives CSVSPPETSYYNEQFF.